This T cell receptor (beta chain) was captured in a study of OX40 agonist ivuxolimab in advanced cancers. Context from the whole study: Ivuxolimab was a fully human IgG2 agonistic monoclonal antibody targeting the costimulatory receptor OX40 (CD134). Intravenous ivuxolimab was administered to patients every 2 weeks at six dose levels: 0.01, 0.1, 0.3, 1.5, 3 and 10 mg/kg. Of the 50 to 55 patients in dose escalation, 19 had hepatocellular carcinoma, about 15 had melanoma, 9 had renal cell carcinoma and 9 had head and neck cancer. Partial responses occurred in three dose-escalation patients: two with cutaneous melanoma and one with hepatocellular carcinoma. Prior anti-PD-1, anti-PD-L1 or anti-CTLA-4 therapy was permitted, and checkpoint inhibitors had been received by under 50% of dose-escalation patients. Peripheral TCRbeta sequencing was intended to test whether TCR sequence diversity was altered and clonal T-cell expansion was caused by ivuxolimab. The dose-escalation cohort was around 84% male with a mean age of roughly 62 years, ranging from roughly 23 to 85. The paper describes the monotherapy dose-escalation part (N of about 52 patients) of the phase I trial of ivuxolimab. General findings and caveats noted by the study authors: Clonal expansion of both CD4+ and CD8+ blood T cells was observed from baseline to week 6 at doses 0.1 to 3.0 mg/kg. Antigen specificity was not determined for the clonally expanded peripheral T cells. Partial responders in the 0.1-3.0 mg/kg groups had among the lowest normalized peripheral clonal expansion, especially among CD8+ T cells. After ivuxolimab, more expanded clones were found on average in CD8+ T cells than in CD4+ T cells. Low levels of normalized T-cell clonal expansion were also seen in some patients who did not respond.

The CDR3 spans 15 residues, from the cysteine through the phenylalanine. Here the CDR3 DNA is all that survives: 45 bases in frame from base 1. Here V drops 1 base and J drops 2 bases, and the junction holds 3 bases not matched to any gene. Sequences MNHEY (CDR1) and SMNVEV (CDR2) are obtained from the germline V gene (reference sequence). To sequence the TCRbeta CDR3 region, genomic DNA was isolated from the sorted cells. The immunoSEQ Assay was used for sequencing of TCRbeta CDR3 regions. TCRdb mirrors the immuneACCESS table, restricted to in-frame sequences. Some clones are absent from its copies; in checked studies, under half trace to an unresolved V gene, and the reason for the others is unknown. In this sample the table shows tens of thousands of clones, 80% to 90% of which occur a single time. The leading ten clones occupy about a tenth of the sample. The trial excluded patients who had a history of autoimmune disease or who were on systemic immunosuppression. Peripheral blood for TCR sequencing was drawn from every dose cohort at baseline, at cycle 4 day 1 and at cycle 7 day 1. The samples were taken from a phase I, first-in-human, multicenter, open-label dose-escalation trial of ivuxolimab. Adults with locally advanced or metastatic melanoma, renal cell carcinoma, hepatocellular carcinoma or head and neck squamous cell carcinoma were enrolled in the trial. CD4+ and CD8+ T cells were sorted separately from peripheral blood before TCR sequencing.

On this clone itself: There is no known antigen for this receptor. Base qualities are not recorded, but no much larger clone differs from it by a single base.

The TCR was taken from an adult with an advanced solid tumor such as melanoma, head and neck, liver or kidney cancer. The rearranged chain carries TRBV27 and TRBJ2-7, and 9 junction bases match TRBD2. Specimen: CD4+ or CD8+ T cells sorted from blood, collected in a trial of the OX40 agonist ivuxolimab. Here the CDR3 is given as CASSLWASGTYEQYF. The DNA sequence is TGTGCCAGCAGTTTATGGGCTAGCGGGACCTACGAGCAGTACTTC.